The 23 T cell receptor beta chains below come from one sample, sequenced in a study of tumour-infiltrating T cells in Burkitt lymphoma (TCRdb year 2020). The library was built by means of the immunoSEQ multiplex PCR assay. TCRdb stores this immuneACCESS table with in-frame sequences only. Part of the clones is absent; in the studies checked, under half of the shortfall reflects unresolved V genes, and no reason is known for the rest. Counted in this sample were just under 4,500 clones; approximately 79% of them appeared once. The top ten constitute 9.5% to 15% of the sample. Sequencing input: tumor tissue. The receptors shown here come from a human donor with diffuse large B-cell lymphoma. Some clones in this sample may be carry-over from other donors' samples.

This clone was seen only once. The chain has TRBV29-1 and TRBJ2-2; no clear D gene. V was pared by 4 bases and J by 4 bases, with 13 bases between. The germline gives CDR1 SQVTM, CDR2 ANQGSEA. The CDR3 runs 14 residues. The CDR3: CSVVPTFATGELFF. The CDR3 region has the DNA TGCAGCGTTGTACCGACATTCGCCACCGGGGAGCTGTTTTTT.

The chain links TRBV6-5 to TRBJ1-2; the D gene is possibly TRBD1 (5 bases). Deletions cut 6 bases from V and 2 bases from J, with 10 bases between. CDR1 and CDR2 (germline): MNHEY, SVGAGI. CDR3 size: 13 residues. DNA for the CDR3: TGTGCCAGCAGGTGGGACGTGAACTATGGCTACACCTTC. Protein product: CASRWDVNYGYTF.

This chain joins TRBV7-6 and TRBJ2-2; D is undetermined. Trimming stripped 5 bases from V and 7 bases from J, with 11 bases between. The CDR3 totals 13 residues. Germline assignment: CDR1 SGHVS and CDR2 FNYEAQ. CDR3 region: CASSPPLVGELFF. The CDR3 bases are TGTGCCAGCAGCCCCCCCCTCGTCGGGGAGCTGTTTTTT.

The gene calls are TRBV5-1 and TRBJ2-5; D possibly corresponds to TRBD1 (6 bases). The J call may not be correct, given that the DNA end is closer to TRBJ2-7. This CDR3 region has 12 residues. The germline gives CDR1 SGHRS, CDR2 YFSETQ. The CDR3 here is CASREQGYEQYF. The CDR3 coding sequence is TGCGCCAGCCGAGAACAGGGATACGAGCAGTACTTC.

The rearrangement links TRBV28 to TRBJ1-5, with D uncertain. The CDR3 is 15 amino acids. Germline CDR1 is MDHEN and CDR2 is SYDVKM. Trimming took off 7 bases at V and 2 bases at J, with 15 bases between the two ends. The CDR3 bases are TGTGCCAGCAACAGACCCCACCGGGGCAATCAGCCCCAGCATTTT. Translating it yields CASNRPHRGNQPQHF.

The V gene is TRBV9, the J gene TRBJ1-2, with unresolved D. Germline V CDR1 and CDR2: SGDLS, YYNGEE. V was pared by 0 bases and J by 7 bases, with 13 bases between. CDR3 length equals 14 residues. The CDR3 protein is CASSVGPTIGGYTF. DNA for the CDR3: TGTGCCAGCAGCGTAGGCCCCACCATAGGTGGCTACACCTTC.

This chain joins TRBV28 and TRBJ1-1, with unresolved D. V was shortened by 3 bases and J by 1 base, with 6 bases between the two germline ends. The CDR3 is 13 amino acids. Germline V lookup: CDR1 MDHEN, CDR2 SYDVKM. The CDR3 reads CASSFRRNTEAFF. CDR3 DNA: TGTGCCAGCAGTTTTAGGCGGAACACTGAAGCTTTCTTT.

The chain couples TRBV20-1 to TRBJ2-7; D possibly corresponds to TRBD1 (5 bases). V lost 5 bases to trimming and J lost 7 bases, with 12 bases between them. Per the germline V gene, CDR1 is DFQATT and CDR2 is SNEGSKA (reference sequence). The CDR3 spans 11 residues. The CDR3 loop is CSALGVGEQYF. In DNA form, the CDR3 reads TGCAGTGCTTTAGGGGTCGGAGAGCAGTACTTC.

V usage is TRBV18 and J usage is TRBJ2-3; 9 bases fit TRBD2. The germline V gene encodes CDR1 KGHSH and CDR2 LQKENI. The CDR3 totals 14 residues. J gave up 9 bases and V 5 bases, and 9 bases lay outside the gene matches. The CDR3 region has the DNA TGTGCCAGCTCAAGGGCGGGAGGGCCTCAAACGCAGTATTTT. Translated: CASSRAGGPQTQYF.

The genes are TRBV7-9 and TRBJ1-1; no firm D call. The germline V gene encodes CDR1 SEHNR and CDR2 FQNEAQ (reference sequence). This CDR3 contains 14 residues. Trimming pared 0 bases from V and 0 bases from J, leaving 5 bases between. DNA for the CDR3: TGTGCCAGCAGCTTAGCGAGTCTGAACACTGAAGCTTTCTTT. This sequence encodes CASSLASLNTEAFF.

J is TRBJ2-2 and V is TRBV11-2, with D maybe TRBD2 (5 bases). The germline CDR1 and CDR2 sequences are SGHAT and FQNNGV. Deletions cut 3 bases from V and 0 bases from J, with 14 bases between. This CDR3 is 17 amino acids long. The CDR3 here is CASSFWTGITNTGELFF. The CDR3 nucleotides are TGTGCCAGCAGCTTTTGGACTGGTATAACGAACACCGGGGAGCTGTTTTTT.

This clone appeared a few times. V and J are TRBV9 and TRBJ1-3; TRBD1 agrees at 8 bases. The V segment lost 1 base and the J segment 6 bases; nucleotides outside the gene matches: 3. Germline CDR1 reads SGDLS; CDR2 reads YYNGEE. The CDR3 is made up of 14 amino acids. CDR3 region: CASSVRGQENTIYF. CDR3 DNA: TGTGCCAGCAGCGTACGGGGACAGGAAAACACCATATATTTT.

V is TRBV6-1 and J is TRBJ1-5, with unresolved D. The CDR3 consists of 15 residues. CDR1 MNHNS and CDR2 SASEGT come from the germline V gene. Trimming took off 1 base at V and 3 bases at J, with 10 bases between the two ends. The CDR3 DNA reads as TGTGCCAGCAGTGAAGTAAGACACTTCAATCAGCCCCAGCATTTT. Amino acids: CASSEVRHFNQPQHF.

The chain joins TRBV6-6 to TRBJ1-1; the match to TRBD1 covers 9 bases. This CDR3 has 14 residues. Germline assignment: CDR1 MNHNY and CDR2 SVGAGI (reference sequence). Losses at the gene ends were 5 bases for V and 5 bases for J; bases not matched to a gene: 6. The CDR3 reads CASSTGQGGTEAFF. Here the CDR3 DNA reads TGTGCCAGCAGTACGGGACAGGGCGGAACTGAAGCTTTCTTT.

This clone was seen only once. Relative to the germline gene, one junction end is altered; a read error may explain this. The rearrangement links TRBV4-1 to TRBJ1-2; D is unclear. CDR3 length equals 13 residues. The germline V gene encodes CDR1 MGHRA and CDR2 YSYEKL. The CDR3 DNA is TGCGCCGGCAGCCAAGACGGTTACTATGGCTACACCTTC. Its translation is CAGSQDGYYGYTF.

The CDR3 region is CASSSYRGLYTGELFF. In nucleotides, the CDR3 is TGTGCCAGCAGCTCTTACAGGGGGCTCTACACCGGGGAGCTGTTTTTT. V is TRBV5-4 and J is TRBJ2-2, with TRBD1 matching 9 bases. J gave up 3 bases and V 3 bases, and 6 bases lay outside the gene matches. The CDR3 extends over 16 amino acids. Germline loops: CDR1 SGHNT, CDR2 YYREEE (reference sequence).

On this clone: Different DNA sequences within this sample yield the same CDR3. CDR3: CASSQEEVLNYGYTF. The DNA for the CDR3 is TGCGCCAGCAGCCAAGAAGAGGTTCTGAACTATGGCTACACCTTC. The J gene is TRBJ1-2, the V gene TRBV4-1, with D unclear. This CDR3 comprises 15 residues. Looked up from germline, CDR1 is MGHRA and CDR2 is YSYEKL. The V end lost 0 bases, the J end lost 2 bases, and 10 bases lay between the germline ends.

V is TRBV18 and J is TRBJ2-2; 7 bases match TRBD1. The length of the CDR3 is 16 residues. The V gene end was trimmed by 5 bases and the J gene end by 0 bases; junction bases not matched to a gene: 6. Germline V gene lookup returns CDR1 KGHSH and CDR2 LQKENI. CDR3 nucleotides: TGTGCCAGCTCATCGGGACAGCTGGCGAACACCGGGGAGCTGTTTTTT. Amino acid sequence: CASSSGQLANTGELFF.

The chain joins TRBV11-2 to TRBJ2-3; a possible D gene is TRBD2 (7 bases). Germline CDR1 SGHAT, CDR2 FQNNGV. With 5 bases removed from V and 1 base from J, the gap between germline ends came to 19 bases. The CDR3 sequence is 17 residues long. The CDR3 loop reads CASSLLGGVGGTDTQYF. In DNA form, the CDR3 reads TGTGCCAGCAGCCTTCTAGGGGGGGTTGGTGGCACAGATACGCAGTATTTT.

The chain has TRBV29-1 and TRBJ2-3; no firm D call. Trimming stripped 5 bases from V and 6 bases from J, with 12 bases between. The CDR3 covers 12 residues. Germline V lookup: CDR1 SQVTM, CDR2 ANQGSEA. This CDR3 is CSVRLGSDTQYF. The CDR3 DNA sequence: TGCAGCGTTCGGCTGGGTTCGGATACGCAGTATTTT.

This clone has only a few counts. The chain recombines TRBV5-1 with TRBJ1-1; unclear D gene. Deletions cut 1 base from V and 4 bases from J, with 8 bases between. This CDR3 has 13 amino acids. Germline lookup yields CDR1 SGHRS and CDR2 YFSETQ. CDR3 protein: CASSLYQVTEAFF. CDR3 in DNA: TGCGCCAGCAGCTTGTACCAAGTCACTGAAGCTTTCTTT.

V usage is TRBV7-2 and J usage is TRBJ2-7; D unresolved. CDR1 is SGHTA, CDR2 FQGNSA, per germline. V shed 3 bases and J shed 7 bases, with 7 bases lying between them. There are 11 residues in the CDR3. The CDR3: CASSFGGEQYF. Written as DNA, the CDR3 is TGTGCCAGCAGCTTCGGTGGGGAGCAGTACTTC. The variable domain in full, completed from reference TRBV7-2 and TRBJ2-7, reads GAGVSQSPSNKVTEKGKDVELRCDPISGHTALYWYRQSLGQGLEFLIYFQGNSAPDKSGLPSDRFSAERTGGSVSTLTIQRTQQEDSAVYLCASSFGGEQYFGPGTRLTVT.

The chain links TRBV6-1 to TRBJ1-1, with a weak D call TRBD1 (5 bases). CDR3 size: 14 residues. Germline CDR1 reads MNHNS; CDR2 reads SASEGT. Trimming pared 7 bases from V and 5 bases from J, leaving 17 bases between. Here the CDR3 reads CASITLGGETEAFF. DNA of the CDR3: TGTGCCAGCATCACACTTGGGGGGGAGACTGAAGCTTTCTTT.